This TCR beta chain was captured in a study of blood T cell repertoires in COVID-19. Background on the study: Samples of COVID-19 (acute and convalescent) were obtained from the United States, Italy and Spain. T cells, B-cell-depleted T cells, or PBMCs provided the cDNA or gDNA that served as material.

In the case of this clone: Relative to the germline gene, one junction end is altered; a read error may explain this.

Germline V lookup: CDR1 MNHEY, CDR2 SVGAGI. The CDR3 consists of 15 residues. In the study's own analysis: Scientists estimated how many nucleated cells there were by amplifying reference gene primers. Data came from immunoSEQ multiplex PCR; TCRdb stores just in-frame clones and leaves some out. That table furnishes V, J and clone size, whereas the DNA furnished D and trimming. The table lists roughly 230,000 clones, around 83% of them singletons. Input material: peripheral blood. This sequence was found in a man aged 35-49 years with active or convalescent COVID-19. The chain is built from TRBV6-5 and TRBJ2-7, with 7 bases that match TRBD1. The CDR3 coding sequence is TGTGCGAGCAAACCGATGGACAGGAAGACCTACGAGCAGTACTTC. Translating it yields CASKPMDRKTYEQYF.